This passage covers 23 T cell receptor beta chains from one sample sequenced in a study of shared clonotypes between healthy human individuals. The data were produced by immunoSEQ multiplex PCR, yet TCRdb's version contains in-frame clones alone and is incomplete. The table lists 2.3 million or so clones, approximately 95% of them singletons. The specimen sequenced was naive CD4+ T cells from PBMCs. Subset given: CD45RA+ positively selected. The source is a man in his late teens or twenties in good health. Some clones in this sample may be carry-over from other donors' samples.

The chain uses TRBV28 and TRBJ1-3; D is unresolved. CDR1 and CDR2 from the germline V gene are MDHEN and SYDVKM. V was shortened by 5 bases and J by 3 bases, with 11 bases between the two germline ends. This CDR3 region has 14 residues. The CDR3 here is CASSRVEIGNTIYF. The DNA for the CDR3 is TGTGCCAGCAGTAGGGTTGAGATTGGAAACACCATATATTTT.

The sample holds one count of this clone. This chain uses TRBV27 with TRBJ2-7; D perhaps matches TRBD1 (6 bases). Germline V gene sequence: CDR1 MNHEY, CDR2 SMNVEV (reference sequence). Trimming left V 6 bases short and J 0 bases short, with 12 bases between. CDR3 length: 14 residues. The CDR3 DNA follows: TGTGCCAGCAGGGAGGACAGAACCTCCTACGAGCAGTACTTC. Protein product: CASREDRTSYEQYF.

CDR3 DNA: TGTGCCAGTAGTATCCAGGGCGGAATAGGAGAGCAGTACTTC. Translation: CASSIQGGIGEQYF. The chain uses TRBV19 and TRBJ2-7, with a tentative D call TRBD1 (5 bases). The V end lost 3 bases, the J end lost 7 bases, and 16 bases lay between the germline ends. This CDR3 region has 14 residues. CDR1 is LNHDA, CDR2 SQIVND, per germline (reference sequence).

The chain carries TRBV28 and TRBJ2-7; TRBD1 is a possible D gene (6 bases). V gave up 5 bases and J gave up 5 bases, with 10 bases separating them. The CDR3 covers 12 residues. The germline V gene encodes CDR1 MDHEN and CDR2 SYDVKM. CDR3 sequence reads: CASSTGFNEQYF. The CDR3 region has the DNA TGTGCCAGCAGTACAGGGTTTAACGAGCAGTACTTC.

The rearrangement uses TRBV5-1 and TRBJ2-1, with D perhaps TRBD1 or TRBD2 (6 bases each). Trimming stripped 2 bases from V and 0 bases from J, with 12 bases between. This CDR3 is 16 amino acids long. The germline V gene has CDR1 SGHRS and CDR2 YFSETQ. CDR3 protein: CASSFGGPSSYNEQFF. The CDR3 coding sequence is TGCGCCAGCAGCTTTGGGGGGCCGAGCTCCTACAATGAGCAGTTCTTC.

V usage is TRBV7-9 and J usage is TRBJ2-5, with D perhaps being TRBD1 or TRBD2 (5 bases each). Germline V gene sequence: CDR1 SEHNR, CDR2 FQNEAQ (reference sequence). The CDR3 length is 14 residues. V was trimmed by 5 bases and J by 1 base, leaving 11 bases between them. The CDR3 loop reads CASSLIGTQETQYF. CDR3 DNA sequence: TGTGCCAGCAGCCTAATCGGGACCCAAGAGACCCAGTACTTC.

The chain uses TRBV6-5 and TRBJ2-1; D uncertain. V shed 2 bases and J shed 0 bases, with 11 bases lying between them. Germline lookup yields CDR1 MNHEY and CDR2 SVGAGI. This CDR3 has 16 amino acids. CDR3 DNA: TGTGCCAGCAGTTACCAGGTCCAGAGCTCCTACAATGAGCAGTTCTTC. It encodes CASSYQVQSSYNEQFF.

The rearrangement joins TRBV4-1 to TRBJ2-1; 13 bases align to TRBD2. CDR3 size: 16 residues. V lost 3 bases, J lost 5 bases, and 4 bases stayed unmatched. In germline, CDR1 is MGHRA, CDR2 YSYEKL. The CDR3 DNA follows: TGCGCCAGCAGCCAGCGGACTAGCGGGAGAAACAATGAGCAGTTCTTC. Translation: CASSQRTSGRNNEQFF.

The chain has TRBV28 and TRBJ1-5; no reliable D call. The V and J ends lost 2 bases and 4 bases respectively, with 15 bases between them. The germline CDR1 and CDR2 sequences are MDHEN and SYDVKM. The CDR3 has 16 residues. This chain's CDR3 is CASSLRRRAWNQPQHF. The CDR3 DNA is TGTGCCAGCAGTTTAAGGAGGAGGGCGTGGAATCAGCCCCAGCATTTT.

The table lists this clone with a count of one. The chain couples TRBV5-1 to TRBJ2-2; TRBD1 aligns across 9 bases. This CDR3 has 15 residues. Germline CDR1 SGHRS, CDR2 YFSETQ. The V gene end was trimmed by 5 bases and the J gene end by 1 base; junction bases not matched to a gene: 3. The CDR3 nucleotides read TGCGCCAGCAGGTGGGACAGGGAGAACACCGGGGAGCTGTTTTTT. This translates into CASRWDRENTGELFF.

This chain links TRBV5-1 with TRBJ2-7; 13 bases align to TRBD2. This CDR3 comprises 18 residues. The ends lost 1 base at V and 1 base at J; junction bases unmatched: 8. CDR1 is SGHRS, CDR2 YFSETQ, per germline. CDR3 loop: CASSLRTSGRGGSYEQYF. In DNA form, the CDR3 reads TGCGCCAGCAGCTTGAGGACTAGCGGGAGAGGAGGGTCCTACGAGCAGTACTTC.

The genes are TRBV27 and TRBJ2-3; no reliable D call. This CDR3 has 15 amino acids. Germline CDR1 MNHEY, CDR2 SMNVEV (reference sequence). V lost 1 base, J lost 0 bases, and 8 bases lay in between. CDR3 sequence: CASSLYTTSTDTQYF. CDR3 in DNA: TGTGCCAGCAGTTTATACACCACTAGCACAGATACGCAGTATTTT.

The rearrangement links TRBV5-4 to TRBJ1-2, with 7 bases fitting TRBD1. In germline, CDR1 is SGHNT, CDR2 YYREEE (reference sequence). The CDR3 is 17 residues long. With 0 bases clipped from V and 4 bases from J, the junction kept 12 bases outside the gene matches. The CDR3 DNA is TGTGCCAGCAGCTTGGGGGGACAGATCATGCTCCTCTATGGCTACACCTTC. It yields the protein CASSLGGQIMLLYGYTF.

A single count supports this clone. The CDR3 sequence is CASSDWTGEYSNQPQHF. Here the CDR3 DNA reads TGTGCCAGCAGTGACTGGACAGGCGAGTATAGCAATCAGCCCCAGCATTTT. The chain carries TRBV6-1 and TRBJ1-5; TRBD1 aligns across 7 bases. The J segment lost 0 bases and the V segment lost 3 bases, leaving 8 bases of the junction unmatched. Germline CDR1 and CDR2: MNHNS and SASEGT. The CDR3 sequence is 17 residues long.

The V call is TRBV28, the J call TRBJ2-5, with D tentatively TRBD2 (6 bases). The CDR3 is made up of 15 amino acids. CDR1 is MDHEN, CDR2 SYDVKM, per germline. V shed 5 bases and J shed 5 bases, with 18 bases lying between them. The CDR3 protein is CASSALGGLWETQYF. DNA of the CDR3: TGTGCCAGCAGTGCCCTCGGAGGGTTGTGGGAGACCCAGTACTTC.

In this sample, this clone turned up once. The rearrangement uses TRBV19 and TRBJ2-2, with D possibly being TRBD1 (6 bases). V lost 7 bases to trimming and J lost 6 bases, with 9 bases between them. The CDR3 runs to 12 residues. Germline V gives CDR1 LNHDA, CDR2 SQIVND (reference sequence). CDR3: CASTPGAGELFF. The CDR3, as DNA: TGTGCCAGTACCCCAGGGGCCGGGGAGCTGTTTTTT.

This sequence joins TRBV6-1 and TRBJ2-5; D is unclear. The CDR3 spans 15 residues. V gave up 4 bases and J gave up 2 bases, with 14 bases separating them. Germline CDR1 is MNHNS and CDR2 is SASEGT. This CDR3 is CASSGFPASQETQYF. CDR3 coding DNA: TGTGCCAGCAGTGGGTTCCCAGCGAGTCAAGAGACCCAGTACTTC.

This chain uses TRBV15 with TRBJ2-7; 9 bases map to TRBD2. Germline values: CDR1 LNHNV, CDR2 YYDKDF (reference sequence). This CDR3 is 17 amino acids long. V dropped 0 bases and J dropped 3; count of bases not matched to a gene: 9. The CDR3 reads CATSRDRVAGVLYEQYF. CDR3 nucleotides: TGTGCCACCAGCAGAGATAGAGTAGCGGGAGTTCTCTACGAGCAGTACTTC.

About this clone: The same CDR3 can be traced to other DNA sequences in this sample. The chain is built from TRBV18 and TRBJ1-1; no firm D call. CDR3 length: 13 amino acids. The germline V gene encodes CDR1 KGHSH and CDR2 LQKENI. Trimming removed 3 bases at V and 2 bases at J, with 7 bases between. The CDR3 loop is CASSPDLNTEAFF. CDR3 bases: TGTGCCAGCTCACCGGACTTAAACACTGAAGCTTTCTTT.

The chain joins TRBV5-1 to TRBJ1-5; 12 nucleotides line up with TRBD1. There are 20 residues in the CDR3. Germline V gene data show CDR1 as SGHRS and CDR2 as YFSETQ. V lost 4 bases, J lost 0 bases, and 14 bases stayed unmatched. In DNA, the CDR3 is TGCGCCAGCAGCCCGGGACAGGGGGCCACGAAAAGAAATAGCAATCAGCCCCAGCATTTT. Translating gives CASSPGQGATKRNSNQPQHF.

V gene TRBV7-2 combines with J gene TRBJ1-5; possible D gene TRBD1, 5 bases. The length of the CDR3 is 14 residues. CDR1 SGHTA and CDR2 FQGNSA come from the germline V gene. V dropped 2 bases and J dropped 7 bases, with 12 bases sitting between them. In DNA, the CDR3 is TGTGCCAGCAGCTTAAATGGGGGAGACCAGCCCCAGCATTTT. This translates into CASSLNGGDQPQHF.

The chain joins TRBV6-5 to TRBJ1-6; a possible D gene is TRBD1 (5 bases). The CDR3 has 14 residues. Trimming removed 6 bases at V and 8 bases at J, with 14 bases between. CDR1 is MNHEY, CDR2 SVGAGI, per germline. This chain's CDR3 is CASRGTNRHSPLHF. The CDR3 DNA follows: TGTGCCAGCAGGGGGACGAATCGACATTCACCCCTCCACTTT.

The V gene is TRBV18, the J gene TRBJ2-7, with 7 positions matching TRBD1. V was clipped by 3 bases and J by 6 bases; unmatched bases: 8. Per the germline V gene, CDR1 is KGHSH and CDR2 is LQKENI. This CDR3 has 14 residues. The CDR3 loop reads CASSPRQGEAEQYF. CDR3 sequence (DNA): TGTGCCAGCTCACCCCGACAGGGAGAAGCCGAGCAGTACTTC. The full variable domain, completed using reference TRBV18 and TRBJ2-7, is NAGVMQNPRHLVRRRGQEARLRCSPMKGHSHVYWYRQLPEEGLKFMVYLQKENIIDESGMPKERFSAEFPKEGPSILRIQQVVRGDSAAYFCASSPRQGEAEQYFGPGTRLTVT.